This T cell receptor beta chain was recorded in a study of blood T cell repertoires in COVID-19. The length of the CDR3 is 12 residues. Trimming at V came to 11 bases and at J to 7 bases, leaving 3 bases not matched to a gene. The V gene's germline CDR1 is LNHDA and CDR2 SQIVND (reference sequence). The table came from immunoSEQ multiplex PCR; TCRdb's copy has only in-frame clones and leaves some out. Seen here are about 140,000 clones, more than 85% observed once, and the top ten hold around 5%. The sequence was collected from a human donor in a cohort sampled during active COVID-19. The V and J genes are TRBV19 and TRBJ1-6; the match to TRBD1 covers 9 bases. The sample was peripheral blood. CDR3 amino acids: CAGGQGNSPLHF. The CDR3 nucleotides read TGTGCCGGCGGACAGGGGAATTCACCCCTCCACTTT.